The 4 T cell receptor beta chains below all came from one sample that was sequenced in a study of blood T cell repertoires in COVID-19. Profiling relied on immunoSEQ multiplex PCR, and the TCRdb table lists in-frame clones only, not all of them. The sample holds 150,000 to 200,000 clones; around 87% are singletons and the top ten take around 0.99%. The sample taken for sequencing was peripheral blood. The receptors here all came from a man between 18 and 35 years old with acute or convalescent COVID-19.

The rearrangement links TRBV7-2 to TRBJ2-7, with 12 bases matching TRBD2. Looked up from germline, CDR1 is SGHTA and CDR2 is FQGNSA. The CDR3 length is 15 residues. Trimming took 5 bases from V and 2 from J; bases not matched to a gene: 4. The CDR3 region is CASSTGLAGPYEQYV. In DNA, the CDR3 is TGTGCCAGCAGCACAGGACTAGCGGGGCCCTACGAGCAGTACGTC.

In DNA, the CDR3 is TGTGCCAGCAGTGAGTCCGGGACTAGCGGAGATACGCAGTATTTT. Protein sequence: CASSESGTSGDTQYF. V and J are TRBV6-4 and TRBJ2-3, with 11 bases aligning to TRBD2. With V trimmed by 3 bases and J by 5 bases, 4 bases remained unmatched. This CDR3 region has 15 residues. The germline V gene has CDR1 MRHNA and CDR2 SNTAGT.

CDR3 sequence (DNA): TGTGCCATCAGTGAGTCGCAGGGGAATGGCTACACCTTC. This translates into CAISESQGNGYTF. The rearrangement links TRBV10-3 to TRBJ1-2; TRBD1 is a possible D gene (6 bases). The V end was cut by 0 bases, the J end by 6 bases, with 8 bases between. Germline-derived CDR1 and CDR2 are ENHRY and SYGVKD. This CDR3 contains 13 residues.

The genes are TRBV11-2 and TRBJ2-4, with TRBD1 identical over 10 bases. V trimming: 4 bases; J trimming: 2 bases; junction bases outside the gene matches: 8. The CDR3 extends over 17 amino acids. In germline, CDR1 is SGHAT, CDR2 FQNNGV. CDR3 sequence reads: CASSSLRTGGTKNIQYF. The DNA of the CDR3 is TGTGCCAGCAGCTCCCTCCGGACAGGGGGAACCAAAAACATTCAGTACTTC. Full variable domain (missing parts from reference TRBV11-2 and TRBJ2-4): EAGVAQSPRYKIIEKRQSVAFWCNPISGHATLYWYQQILGQGPKLLIQFQNNGVVDDSQLPKDRFSAERLKGVDSTLKIQPAKLEDSAVYLCASSSLRTGGTKNIQYFGAGTRLSVL.